This T cell receptor beta chain was captured in a study of blood T cell repertoires in COVID-19. Study details: T cells, B-cell-depleted T cells, or PBMCs supplied cDNA or gDNA.

V shed 2 bases and J 4 bases; nucleotides not matched to a gene: 4. The V gene's germline CDR1 is MGHRA and CDR2 YSYEKL. This CDR3 comprises 15 residues. The data were produced by immunoSEQ multiplex PCR, yet TCRdb's version contains in-frame clones alone and is incomplete. The sample lists about 280,000 clones; 90% were seen once. The study drew participants aged about 18 to 89 years from about two dozen US areas. Input material: PBMCs or T cells enriched from blood (not recorded which). The receptor was isolated from a woman under 30 with acute COVID-19. The genes are TRBV4-1 and TRBJ2-2; 7 bases are a match to TRBD1. In DNA, the CDR3 is TGCGCCAGCAGCCAACCGACAGGGCTCACCGGGGAGCTGTTTTTT. It translates to CASSQPTGLTGELFF.